This is a list of T cell receptor beta chains from one sample in a study of tumor-infiltrating lymphocytes in primary liver carcinoma. TCRdb redid the calling of the multiplex PCR reads with MiXCR, one entry per CDR3 protein. The data show approximately 45,000 distinct CDR3 sequences, around 72% seen once. The sample was liver tumor tissue from sampling region 2. These receptors came from a man in his forties with primary liver carcinoma and hepatitis B virus infection. Each CDR3 is given with its conserved first and last residue. D genes are given only for firm matches. Rows give clone size only sometimes, using once, few, many, or a class for an expanded clone.

TRBJ1-1	NA	TRBV6-5	many	TGTGCCAGCAGGAGCCTCGTTGCCCCTGAAGCTTTCTTT	CASRSLVAPEAFF
TRBJ2-7	NA	TRBV7-9	NA	TGTGCCAGCAGTCCACCTGGGGGCCTAGTAGGAGGTAAGCAGTACTTC	CASSPPGGLVGGKQYF
TRBJ2-7	NA	TRBV4-3	NA	TGCGCCAACACCCAAGATTTGCCCTACGAGCAGTACTTC	CANTQDLPYEQYF
TRBJ2-4	TRBD2	TRBV12-3/TRBV12-4	NA	TGTGCTAGCAGTTTATCAGCGGGAGCCAATAACATTCAGTACTTC	CASSLSAGANNIQYF
TRBJ2-5	TRBD2	TRBV4-3	NA	TGCGCCAGCAGTCAAGCGGCTGGCGGGAGGACTGGTGAAACCAAGTACTTC	CASSQAAGGRTGETKYF
TRBJ2-7	NA	TRBV7-9	NA	TGTGCCGGCAGCTTATCTGCTGACGAACAGTACTTC	CAGSLSADEQYF
TRBJ2-2	NA	TRBV11-2	NA	TGCGCCAGCAGCTCTTCTAGGGGCGCGAACACCGGGGAGCTGTTTTTT	CASSSSRGANTGELFF
TRBJ2-7	NA	TRBV6-5	NA	TGTGCCAGCACCCGGACATTAAATAGGGGAGGGCAGTACTTC	CASTRTLNRGGQYF
TRBJ2-5	NA	TRBV11-2	NA	TGTGTCAGCAGCTTAAGACTAGGGTGTGACTCGAGCGAGACCCAGTACTTC	CVSSLRLGCDSSETQYF
TRBJ2-1	TRBD2	TRBV28	NA	TGTGCCAGCTGTTTATCAGCCGGGAGGGTCGCCTACAATGAGCAGTTCTTC	CASCLSAGRVAYNEQFF
TRBJ2-1	TRBD2	TRBV29-1	few	TGCAGGGTTCAGCGGGAAGGTGAGCAGTTCTTC	CRVQREGEQFF
TRBJ2-2	NA	TRBV12-3/TRBV12-4	NA	TGTGCCAGCAGTTTCCCTTTCGTGTGGCAGGGGAGTAGCACCGGGGAGCTGTTTTTT	CASSFPFVWQGSSTGELFF
TRBJ2-7	NA	TRBV5-6	NA	TGTGACAGCAGCTCCTTGATGGTCTATGAGCAGTACTTC	CDSSSLMVYEQYF
TRBJ2-4	NA	TRBV6-6	NA	TGTGCCAGCAGTTACTCGACGTCAGGGATAGCCAAAGACATTCAGTACTTC	CASSYSTSGIAKDIQYF
TRBJ2-7	NA	TRBV29-1	once	TGCAGTGTACACCCTTCCAGGGTCAAGTCCTACGAGCAGTGCTTC	CSVHPSRVKSYEQCF
TRBJ2-4	NA	TRBV4-3	NA	TGCGCCAGCAGCCAAAAGGAGGGTAGTATTCAGTACTTC	CASSQKEGSIQYF
TRBJ2-7	NA	TRBV11-3	NA	TGTACCAGCAGCCCTGAAGCAGGGGACTACGAGCAGTACTTC	CTSSPEAGDYEQYF
TRBJ1-1	NA	TRBV6-1	NA	TGTGCCAGCTCACGGGAGCGGAATACTGAAGCTTTCTTT	CASSRERNTEAFF
TRBJ2-2	NA	TRBV5-6	NA	TGTGCCATCCGCAGCGCGAGTAACACCGGGGAGCTGTTTTTT	CAIRSASNTGELFF
TRBJ2-7	NA	TRBV28	medium-sized	TGTGCCAGCAGCGGGGACCGCGCCTACGAGCAGTACTTC	CASSGDRAYEQYF